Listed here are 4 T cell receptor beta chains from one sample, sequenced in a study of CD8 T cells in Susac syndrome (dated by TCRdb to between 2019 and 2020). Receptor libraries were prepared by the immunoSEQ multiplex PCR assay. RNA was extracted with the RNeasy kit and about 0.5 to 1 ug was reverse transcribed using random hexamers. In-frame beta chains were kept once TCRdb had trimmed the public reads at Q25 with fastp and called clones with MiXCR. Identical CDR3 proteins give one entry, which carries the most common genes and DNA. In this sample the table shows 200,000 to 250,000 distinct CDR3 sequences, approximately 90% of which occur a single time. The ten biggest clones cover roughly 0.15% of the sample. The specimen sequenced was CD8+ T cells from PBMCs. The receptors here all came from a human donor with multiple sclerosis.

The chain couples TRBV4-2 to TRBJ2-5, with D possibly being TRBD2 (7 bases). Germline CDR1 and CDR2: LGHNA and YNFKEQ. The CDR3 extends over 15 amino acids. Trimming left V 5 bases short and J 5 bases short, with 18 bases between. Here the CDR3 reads CASSSPRGGSETQYF. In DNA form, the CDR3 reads TGTGCCAGCAGCTCACCGAGGGGGGGTTCGGAGACCCAGTACTTC.

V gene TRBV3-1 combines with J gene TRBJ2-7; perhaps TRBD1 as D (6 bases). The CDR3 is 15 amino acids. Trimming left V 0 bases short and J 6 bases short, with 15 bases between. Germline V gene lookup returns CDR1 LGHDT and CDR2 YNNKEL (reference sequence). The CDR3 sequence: CASSQDTPQGGEQYF. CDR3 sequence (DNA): TGTGCCAGCAGCCAAGATACCCCACAGGGCGGCGAGCAGTACTTC.

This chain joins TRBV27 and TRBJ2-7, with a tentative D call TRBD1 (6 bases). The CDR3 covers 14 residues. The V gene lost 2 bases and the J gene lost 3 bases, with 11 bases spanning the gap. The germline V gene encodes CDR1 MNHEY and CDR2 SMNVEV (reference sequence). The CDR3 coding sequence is TGTGCCAGCAGTTTAGTGGGGGCAAACTACGAGCAGTACTTC. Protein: CASSLVGANYEQYF.

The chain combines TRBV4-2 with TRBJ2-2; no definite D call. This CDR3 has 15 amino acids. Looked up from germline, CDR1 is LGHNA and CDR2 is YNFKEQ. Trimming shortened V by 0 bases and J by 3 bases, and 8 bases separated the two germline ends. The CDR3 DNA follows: TGTGCCAGCAGCCAAGAGGCTCTCCACACCGGGGAGCTGTTTTTT. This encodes CASSQEALHTGELFF.